What follows are 3 T cell receptor beta chains derived from one specimen sequenced in a study of CD4+ T cells in melanoma. Assay used: immunoSEQ multiplex PCR; TCRdb lists only in-frame clones, some missing. This table has 50,000 to 60,000 clones, about 70% appearing once. Source material: tumor tissue. The source of these receptors is a human donor with melanoma.

The chain is built from TRBV28 and TRBJ2-7, with 7 nucleotides matching TRBD1. V lost 6 bases, J lost 3 bases, and 8 bases stayed unmatched. In germline, CDR1 is MDHEN, CDR2 SYDVKM. The CDR3 consists of 14 residues. The CDR3 DNA follows: TGTGCCAGCAGCAGTGCAGGACAGGACTACGAGCAGTACTTC. It translates to CASSSAGQDYEQYF.

The V call is TRBV9, the J call TRBJ2-1, with a weak D call TRBD2 (6 bases). The V and J ends lost 4 bases and 2 bases respectively, with 13 bases between them. In germline, CDR1 is SGDLS, CDR2 YYNGEE. The length of the CDR3 is 15 residues. CDR3 DNA sequence: TGTGCCAGCAGCTTGGGTGGGGGGACCTACAATGAGCAGTTCTTC. Protein: CASSLGGGTYNEQFF.

The CDR3 nucleotides read TGTGCCTGGAGTTCCGGGGACACTGAAGCTTTCTTT. It is translated as CAWSSGDTEAFF. V gene TRBV30 combines with J gene TRBJ1-1; the D is unclear. V was shortened by 2 bases and J by 3 bases, with 7 bases between the two germline ends. The CDR3 length is 12 residues. Germline CDR1 is GTSNPN and CDR2 is SVGIG (reference sequence).